This paragraph reports one T cell receptor beta chain. Its target is not known. This sample also contains other DNA sequences that code for the same CDR3. The sample comes from a study of OX40 agonist ivuxolimab in advanced cancers. Study as a whole: The treatment was a fully human IgG2 OX40 agonist, ivuxolimab.

Clones were read by immunoSEQ multiplex PCR, and TCRdb kept only the in-frame ones, dropping some. Counted here are 72,000 or so clones, over 70% occurring once; the ten biggest clones make up about 5%. Study results and limitations: Doses of 0.1 to 3.0 mg/kg were accompanied by clonal expansion of CD4+ and CD8+ blood T cells by week 6. The expanded peripheral T cells' antigen specificity was not determined.

The V and J ends lost 0 bases and 1 base respectively, with 9 bases between them. CDR3 length: 15 residues. Germline V gene lookup returns CDR1 SGDLS and CDR2 YYNGEE. Blood was sampled at baseline, cycle 4 day 1, and cycle 7 day 1. Here the sequenced sample was CD4+ or CD8+ T cells sorted from blood, taken in a trial of the OX40 agonist ivuxolimab. The receptor's source is an adult with an advanced solid tumor such as melanoma, head and neck, liver or kidney cancer. The chain employs TRBV9 and TRBJ2-3; no clear D. The CDR3: CASSVVGDGTDTQYF. The DNA for the CDR3 is TGTGCCAGCAGCGTAGTTGGGGATGGCACAGATACGCAGTATTTT.